A selection of T cell receptor beta chains follows, all from one sample in a study of monozygotic twins with inflammatory bowel disease. TCRdb re-called the 5' RACE reads and shows each CDR3 protein once, DNA omitted. The sample table sets out 110,000 to 150,000 distinct CDR3 sequences. Sample: blood. The receptors come from a human donor with ulcerative colitis or Crohn's disease, or a healthy co-twin of an affected twin (not recorded which). Both conserved end residues are part of each CDR3. The order of the fields is J gene, V gene, CDR3 protein.

TRBJ1-1 TRBV10-3 CAIRRTGGVGNTEAFF
TRBJ1-3 TRBV7-6 CASSLASRGTSGNTIYF
TRBJ1-2 TRBV5-1 CASSLDGPANYGYTF
TRBJ1-5 TRBV7-9 CASSSETGLGKPQHF
TRBJ2-7 TRBV6-1 CASSVARDNSYEQYF
TRBJ1-5 TRBV5-5 CASSTDSNQPQHF
TRBJ1-1 TRBV5-5 CASSGGHLGNTEAFF
TRBJ1-5 TRBV19 CASSTPGEDVNQPQHF
TRBJ2-3 TRBV6-4 CASSDGTGSTDTQYF
TRBJ1-2 TRBV25-1 CASSEGQHGYTF
TRBJ2-2 TRBV28 CASSLLQGMAGELFF
TRBJ1-6 TRBV7-2 CASSNGQGAGNTPLHF
TRBJ2-5 TRBV19 CASSVQGAKETQYF
TRBJ2-1 TRBV6-5 CASSSRLAGNNEQFF
TRBJ2-2 TRBV7-6 CASSLSDRGISTGELFF
TRBJ2-5 TRBV9 CASTRMGLAQQETQYF
TRBJ2-7 TRBV5-1 CASSLVLSYEQYF
TRBJ2-5 TRBV11-2 CASSLAGGRRETQYF
TRBJ1-2 TRBV6-1 CASSDGLLGGYTF
TRBJ1-1 TRBV29-1 CSGGTVGPEAFF
TRBJ1-1 TRBV4-3 CASSQKQQGYTEAFF
TRBJ2-7 TRBV20-1 CSASRVGPPDF
TRBJ2-3 TRBV20-1 CSARAGTGGVDTQYF
TRBJ2-2 TRBV29-1 CSVRRAGELFF
TRBJ1-2 TRBV5-4 CASSLGTSYGYTF
TRBJ2-7 TRBV5-6 CASSLTVFSYEQYF
TRBJ2-1 TRBV24-1 CATSDSSPGSYNEQFF
TRBJ2-3 TRBV6-5 CASSYSFPDTDTQYF